This T cell receptor beta chain was documented in a study of pediatric ulcerative colitis. Repertoires were generated with immunoSEQ multiplex PCR, while TCRdb's copy carries only in-frame clones and drops some. Among more than 45,000 clones listed, around 87% were seen once. On this clone: The target antigen is unknown.

Trimming removed 0 bases from V and 7 bases from J; junction bases left unmatched: 16. The CDR3 runs 18 residues. Germline assignment: CDR1 SGHDN and CDR2 FVKESK. Study findings and constraints: Clonal expansions reduced rectal repertoire diversity in acute severe colitis. A couple of rectal CDR3 clonotypes occurred in all ulcerative colitis patients.

The sequenced material came from blood. The J gene is TRBJ2-3, the V gene TRBV14; 7 bases align to TRBD2. The sequence derives from a boy aged 10-17 years who was a control in a study of pediatric ulcerative colitis. CDR3 amino acids: CASSQEAREGAPFHTQYF. The DNA of the CDR3 is TGTGCCAGCAGCCAAGAAGCGAGGGAGGGAGCCCCCTTTCATACGCAGTATTTT.